These 23 T cell receptor beta chains were sequenced from one sample in a study of blood T cell repertoires in COVID-19. Profiling relied on immunoSEQ multiplex PCR, and the TCRdb table lists in-frame clones only, not all of them. The table records about 260,000 clones, 88% of them present only once. Sequenced material: peripheral blood. Source of these receptors: a man aged 55 to 70 who had recovered from COVID-19.

The genes are TRBV29-1 and TRBJ2-1, with 12 bases lining up with TRBD2. The CDR3 extends over 13 amino acids. CDR1 and CDR2 (germline): SQVTM, ANQGSEA. The ends lost 5 bases at V and 8 bases at J; junction bases unmatched: 4. DNA of the CDR3: TGCAGCGTTTCTAGCGGGGGGGCCTATGAGCAGTTCTTC. It yields the protein CSVSSGGAYEQFF.

The sample holds one count of this clone. Written as DNA, the CDR3 is TGTGCCAGTAGCGAGGACAGGGGAAATTCACCCCTCCACTTT. This gives the protein CASSEDRGNSPLHF. This chain links TRBV19 with TRBJ1-6, with 9 bases identical to TRBD1. The CDR3 runs to 14 residues. Trimming took 6 bases from V and 7 from J; bases not matched to a gene: 4. Looked up from germline, CDR1 is LNHDA and CDR2 is SQIVND (reference sequence).

This chain connects TRBV7-3 to TRBJ2-7; possible D gene TRBD2, 7 bases. This CDR3 is 13 amino acids long. Trimming removed 1 base from V and 4 bases from J, with 8 bases in between. Per germline, CDR1 SGHTA and CDR2 FQGTGA. The chain's CDR3 is CASSLKGGYEQYF. CDR3 in DNA: TGTGCCAGCAGCTTAAAGGGGGGGTACGAGCAGTACTTC.

This clone came up once. The chain employs TRBV10-3 and TRBJ2-1; a possible D gene is TRBD2 (7 bases). Germline V CDR1 and CDR2: ENHRY, SYGVKD. The CDR3 is 16 residues long. V was cut by 7 bases and J by 6 bases, with 22 bases left in between. The CDR3 nucleotides read TGTGCCATCACTCCCGAAGGGGGGGGCCGGCTCAATGAGCAGTTCTTC. Translation: CAITPEGGGRLNEQFF.

This clone has just one count. J is TRBJ2-5 and V is TRBV19; TRBD1 matches at 7 bases. The length of the CDR3 is 14 residues. The trim removed 0 bases at V and 5 bases at J, leaving 3 bases unmatched. The germline V gene encodes CDR1 LNHDA and CDR2 SQIVND (reference sequence). In nucleotides, the CDR3 is TGTGCCAGTAGTATAGAAACAGGGGATGAGACCCAGTACTTC. This codes for CASSIETGDETQYF.

The chain has TRBV6-5 and TRBJ1-6; the D is unclear. From germline, CDR1 is MNHEY and CDR2 SVGAGI. The CDR3 consists of 13 residues. V was cut by 4 bases and J by 9 bases, with 10 bases left in between. CDR3 loop: CASSSLFRSPLHF. DNA for the CDR3: TGTGCCAGCAGTTCCCTATTCCGTTCACCCCTCCACTTT.

This chain links TRBV9 with TRBJ2-2, with TRBD1 matching 7 bases. The germline V gene has CDR1 SGDLS and CDR2 YYNGEE. V was clipped by 4 bases and J by 5 bases; unmatched bases: 14. The CDR3 spans 17 residues. Here the CDR3 reads CASSRGRISQGTGELFF. CDR3 sequence (DNA): TGTGCCAGCAGCAGGGGGCGCATATCACAGGGGACCGGGGAGCTGTTTTTT. The full variable domain, in which reference TRBV9 and TRBJ2-2 provide the parts outside the CDR3, is DSGVTQTPKHLITATGQRVTLRCSPRSGDLSVYWYQQSLDQGLQFLIQYYNGEERAKGNILERFSAQQFPDLHSELNLSSLELGDSALYFCASSRGRISQGTGELFFGEGSRLTVL.

The rearrangement links TRBV3-1 (or the pseudogene TRBV3-2) to TRBJ1-4, with D possibly matching TRBD1 (5 bases). The V gene lost 0 bases and the J gene lost 3 bases, with 11 bases spanning the gap. Germline-derived CDR1 and CDR2 are LGHDT and YNNKEL (reference sequence). This CDR3 is built from 16 residues. The CDR3 sequence is CASSQDFGHPNEKLFF. The CDR3 nucleotides read TGTGCCAGCAGCCAAGATTTTGGACATCCTAATGAAAAACTGTTTTTT.

The V and J genes are TRBV2 and TRBJ2-1, with 10 bases lining up with TRBD2. J was trimmed by 0 bases and V by 6 bases; bases with no gene match: 11. The length of the CDR3 is 18 residues. Germline assignment: CDR1 SNHLY and CDR2 FYNNEI. The CDR3 is CASRMTGTSASSYNEQFF. CDR3 nucleotide sequence: TGTGCCAGCAGAATGACCGGGACTAGCGCATCCTCCTACAATGAGCAGTTCTTC.

The chain uses TRBV19 and TRBJ1-6; maybe TRBD1 (5 bases). CDR3 length: 14 residues. Germline CDR1 reads LNHDA; CDR2 reads SQIVND (reference sequence). V was trimmed by 8 bases and J by 7 bases, leaving 15 bases between them. This CDR3 reads CASAPGLHNSPLHF. The CDR3 DNA is TGTGCCAGTGCCCCGGGACTCCACAATTCACCCCTCCACTTT. Combining the CDR3 with reference TRBV19 and TRBJ1-6 gives the whole variable domain DGGITQSPKYLFRKEGQNVTLSCEQNLNHDAMYWYRQDPGQGLRLIYYSQIVNDFQKGDIAEGYSVSREKKESFPLTVTSAQKNPTAFYLCASAPGLHNSPLHFGNGTRLTVT.

The chain couples TRBV7-2 to TRBJ2-2, with D perhaps matching TRBD2 (6 bases). The CDR3 consists of 15 residues. Between the trimmed V and J ends, which lost 1 base and 6 bases, there was a span of 12 bases. Germline V lookup: CDR1 SGHTA, CDR2 FQGNSA. CDR3 loop: CASSLETSLAGELFF. Written as DNA, the CDR3 is TGTGCCAGCAGCTTAGAAACTAGCCTGGCCGGGGAGCTGTTTTTT.

This clone appeared a single time. The chain carries TRBV18 and TRBJ1-1, with a tentative D call TRBD1 (6 bases). V was clipped by 1 base and J by 3 bases, with 12 bases between them. The CDR3 has 15 residues. The germline V gene encodes CDR1 KGHSH and CDR2 LQKENI. The CDR3 DNA reads TGTGCCAGCTCACCACGGGCAGGGGAAGACACTGAAGCTTTCTTT. Its translation: CASSPRAGEDTEAFF. The whole variable domain, remainder taken from reference TRBV18 and TRBJ1-1, is NAGVMQNPRHLVRRRGQEARLRCSPMKGHSHVYWYRQLPEEGLKFMVYLQKENIIDESGMPKERFSAEFPKEGPSILRIQQVVRGDSAAYFCASSPRAGEDTEAFFGQGTRLTVV.

The genes are TRBV11-3 and TRBJ2-3, with 7 bases matching TRBD1. Germline assignment: CDR1 SGHNT and CDR2 YENEEA. This CDR3 has 17 residues. Trimming cost V 6 bases and J 0 bases; bases outside gene matches: 12. CDR3 sequence reads: CASSYHPTGSSTDTQYF. CDR3 in DNA: TGTGCCAGCAGTTATCATCCGACAGGGTCCAGCACAGATACGCAGTATTTT. The entire variable domain, with the rest obtained from reference TRBV11-3 and TRBJ2-3, is as follows: EAGVVQSPRYKIIEKKQPVAFWCNPISGHNTLYWYLQNLGQGPELLIRYENEEAVDDSQLPKDRFSAERLKGVDSTLKIQPAELGDSAVYLCASSYHPTGSSTDTQYFGPGTRLTVL.

The chain carries TRBV5-1 and TRBJ1-4; 11 positions match TRBD1. The CDR3 sequence is 15 residues long. The V gene end was trimmed by 4 bases and the J gene end by 10 bases; junction bases not matched to a gene: 9. CDR1 is SGHRS, CDR2 YFSETQ, per germline. The CDR3 here is CASSPPGQGERKLFF. The DNA of the CDR3 is TGCGCCAGCAGCCCTCCGGGACAGGGGGAGCGAAAACTGTTTTTT.

The rearrangement joins TRBV4-2 to TRBJ1-1, with TRBD1 matching 9 bases. Unmatched junction bases numbered 13, after V lost 6 bases and J lost 8 bases. The CDR3 has 15 residues. Germline lookup yields CDR1 LGHNA and CDR2 YNFKEQ. The CDR3 region has the DNA TGTGCCAGCAGGGATCACCGGGACAGGGCCTCCGAAGCTTTCTTT. This encodes CASRDHRDRASEAFF.

This chain joins TRBV2 and TRBJ1-6; tentatively, D is TRBD1 (6 bases). V gave up 6 bases and J gave up 0 bases, with 15 bases separating them. The CDR3 has 17 amino acids. Germline CDR1 and CDR2: SNHLY and FYNNEI. Here the CDR3 reads CASSEWGPLSYNSPLHF. CDR3 coding DNA: TGTGCCAGCAGCGAATGGGGGCCTCTCTCCTATAATTCACCCCTCCACTTT.

In DNA, the CDR3 is TGTGCCAGCAGTTTCGGGGGTGGCTACACCTTC. The encoded protein is CASSFGGGYTF. The J gene is TRBJ1-2, the V gene TRBV12-3 or TRBV12-4; possibly TRBD1 for D (5 bases). V was trimmed by 3 bases and J by 7 bases, leaving 6 bases between them. There are 11 residues in the CDR3.

As DNA, the CDR3 is TGTGCCAGCAGTTTCTCAGGGCCTGTGAACCAGCAGTACTTC. This codes for CASSFSGPVNQQYF. The J gene is TRBJ2-7, the V gene TRBV27; D possibly corresponds to TRBD1 (5 bases). The CDR3 runs to 14 residues. In germline, CDR1 is MNHEY, CDR2 SMNVEV (reference sequence). V lost 3 bases and J 8 bases, leaving 17 bases between the germline ends.

The chain has TRBV6-5 and TRBJ2-1; TRBD2 matches 8 bases. V trimming: 0 bases; J trimming: 0 bases; junction bases outside the gene matches: 1. The CDR3 totals 16 residues. The germline CDR1 and CDR2 sequences are MNHEY and SVGAGI. CDR3 DNA sequence: TGTGCCAGCAGTTACTCACGGGGGGGCTCCTACAATGAGCAGTTCTTC. Protein product: CASSYSRGGSYNEQFF.

The V and J genes are TRBV4-1 and TRBJ1-2; TRBD1 matches 10 bases. Germline V gives CDR1 MGHRA, CDR2 YSYEKL. The CDR3 is made up of 17 amino acids. V was clipped by 0 bases and J by 7 bases; unmatched bases: 11. Written as DNA, the CDR3 is TGCGCCAGCAGCCAAGATTGGGGGACAGGGGCCAATGGTGGCTACACCTTC. Its translation is CASSQDWGTGANGGYTF.

V usage is TRBV4-1 and J usage is TRBJ2-2; maybe TRBD1 (5 bases). The V end lost 10 bases, the J end lost 3 bases, and 12 bases lay between the germline ends. The CDR3 sequence is 13 residues long. Germline V gene sequence: CDR1 MGHRA, CDR2 YSYEKL. DNA for the CDR3: TGCGCCACCAGATGGGGCGACACCGGGGAGCTGTTTTTT. Protein: CATRWGDTGELFF.

CDR3 region: CASSPPDRAINQPQHF. The CDR3, as DNA: TGTGCCAGCTCACCGCCCGACAGGGCGATCAATCAGCCCCAGCATTTT. The rearrangement joins TRBV18 to TRBJ1-5, with TRBD1 identical over 7 bases. V lost 3 bases, J lost 3 bases, and 8 bases stayed unmatched. Germline loops: CDR1 KGHSH, CDR2 LQKENI. The CDR3 has 16 amino acids. The full variable domain, with the rest looked up from reference TRBV18 and TRBJ1-5, is NAGVMQNPRHLVRRRGQEARLRCSPMKGHSHVYWYRQLPEEGLKFMVYLQKENIIDESGMPKERFSAEFPKEGPSILRIQQVVRGDSAAYFCASSPPDRAINQPQHFGDGTRLSIL.

The chain carries TRBV7-2 and TRBJ1-3; D is unclear. CDR1 is SGHTA, CDR2 FQGNSA, per germline. V was clipped by 3 bases and J by 0 bases, with 15 bases between them. The CDR3 is 17 amino acids. The chain's CDR3 is CASSLAYPGSSGNTIYF. CDR3 nucleotide sequence: TGTGCCAGCAGCTTGGCTTATCCGGGGTCCTCTGGAAACACCATATATTTT.